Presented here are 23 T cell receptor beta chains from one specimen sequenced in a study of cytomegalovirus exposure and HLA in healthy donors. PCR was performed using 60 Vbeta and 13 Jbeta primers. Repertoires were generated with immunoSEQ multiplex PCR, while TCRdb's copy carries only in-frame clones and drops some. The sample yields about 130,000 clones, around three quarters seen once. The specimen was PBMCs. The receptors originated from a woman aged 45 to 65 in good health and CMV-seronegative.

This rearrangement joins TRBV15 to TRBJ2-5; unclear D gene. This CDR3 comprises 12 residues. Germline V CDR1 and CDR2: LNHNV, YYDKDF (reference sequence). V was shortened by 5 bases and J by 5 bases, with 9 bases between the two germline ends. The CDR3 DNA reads TGTGCCACCAGCGCCCTTGGCGAGACCCAGTACTTC. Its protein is CATSALGETQYF.

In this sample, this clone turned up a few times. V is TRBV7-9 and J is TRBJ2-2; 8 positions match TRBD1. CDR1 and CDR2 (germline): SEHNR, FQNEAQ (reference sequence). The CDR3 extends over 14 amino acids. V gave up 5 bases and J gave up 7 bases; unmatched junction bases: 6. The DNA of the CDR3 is TGTGCCAGCAGCCCAAGACAGGGGATCGGGGAGCTGTTTTTT. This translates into CASSPRQGIGELFF.

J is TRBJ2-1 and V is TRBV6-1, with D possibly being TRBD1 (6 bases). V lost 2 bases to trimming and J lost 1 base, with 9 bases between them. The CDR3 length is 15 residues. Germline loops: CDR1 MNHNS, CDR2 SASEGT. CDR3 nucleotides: TGTGCCAGCAGTGAATTGAGGGGGTCCTACAATGAGCAGTTCTTC. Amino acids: CASSELRGSYNEQFF.

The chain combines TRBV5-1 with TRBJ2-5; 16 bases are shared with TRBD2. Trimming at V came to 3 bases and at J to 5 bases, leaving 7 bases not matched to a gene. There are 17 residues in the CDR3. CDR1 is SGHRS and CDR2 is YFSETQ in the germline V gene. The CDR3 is CASSSGTSGRASETQYF. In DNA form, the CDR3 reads TGCGCCAGCAGCTCCGGGACTAGCGGGAGGGCCAGTGAGACCCAGTACTTC.

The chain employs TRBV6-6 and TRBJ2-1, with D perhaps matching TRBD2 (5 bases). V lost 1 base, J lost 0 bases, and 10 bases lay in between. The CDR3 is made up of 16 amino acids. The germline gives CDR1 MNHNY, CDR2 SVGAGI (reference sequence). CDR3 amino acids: CASSYLKGDSYNEQFF. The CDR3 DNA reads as TGTGCCAGCAGTTACTTAAAGGGAGACTCCTACAATGAGCAGTTCTTC.

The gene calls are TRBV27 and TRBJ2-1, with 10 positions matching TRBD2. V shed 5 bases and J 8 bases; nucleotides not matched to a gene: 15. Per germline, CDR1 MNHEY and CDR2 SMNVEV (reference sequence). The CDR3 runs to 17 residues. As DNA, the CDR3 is TGTGCCAGCAGTCTAACCCGGGGGCTAGCGGGAGTTGATGAGCAGTTCTTC. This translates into CASSLTRGLAGVDEQFF.

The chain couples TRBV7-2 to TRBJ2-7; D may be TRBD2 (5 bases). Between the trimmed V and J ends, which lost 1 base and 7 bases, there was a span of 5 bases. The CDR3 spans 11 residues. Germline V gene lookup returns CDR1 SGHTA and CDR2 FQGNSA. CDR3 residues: CASSLGTEQYF. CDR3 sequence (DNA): TGTGCCAGCAGCTTAGGGACTGAGCAGTACTTC.

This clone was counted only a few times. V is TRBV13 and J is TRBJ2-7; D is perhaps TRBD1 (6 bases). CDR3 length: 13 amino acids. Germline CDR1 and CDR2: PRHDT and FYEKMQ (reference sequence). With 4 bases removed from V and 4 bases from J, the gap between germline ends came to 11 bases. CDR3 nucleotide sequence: TGTGCCAGCAGCTCTTCAGGGGTGTACGAGCAGTACTTC. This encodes CASSSSGVYEQYF.

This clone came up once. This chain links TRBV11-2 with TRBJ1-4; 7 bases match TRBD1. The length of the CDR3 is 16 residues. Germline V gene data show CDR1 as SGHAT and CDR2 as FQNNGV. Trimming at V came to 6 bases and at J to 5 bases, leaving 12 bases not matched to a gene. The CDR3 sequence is CASRKVGDRKNEKLFF. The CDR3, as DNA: TGTGCCAGCAGGAAGGTTGGGGACAGAAAAAATGAAAAACTGTTTTTT.

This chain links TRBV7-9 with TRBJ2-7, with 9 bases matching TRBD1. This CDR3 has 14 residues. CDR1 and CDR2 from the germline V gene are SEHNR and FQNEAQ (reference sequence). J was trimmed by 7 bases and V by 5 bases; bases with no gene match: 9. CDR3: CASSRQGGSGEQYF. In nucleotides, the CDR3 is TGTGCCAGCAGCCGACAGGGGGGGTCAGGAGAGCAGTACTTC.

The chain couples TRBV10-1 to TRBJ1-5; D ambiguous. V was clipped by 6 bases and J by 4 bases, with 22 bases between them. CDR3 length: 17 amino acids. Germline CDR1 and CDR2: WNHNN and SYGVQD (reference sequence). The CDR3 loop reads CASRKFFSGNLNQPQHF. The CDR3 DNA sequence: TGCGCCAGCAGAAAGTTCTTCTCAGGAAACCTTAATCAGCCCCAGCATTTT.

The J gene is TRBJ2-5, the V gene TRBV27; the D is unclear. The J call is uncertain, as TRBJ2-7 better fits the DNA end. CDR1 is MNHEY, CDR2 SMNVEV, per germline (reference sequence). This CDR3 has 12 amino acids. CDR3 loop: CASSSALREQYF. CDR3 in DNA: TGTGCCAGCAGCAGCGCCCTCCGCGAGCAGTACTTC.

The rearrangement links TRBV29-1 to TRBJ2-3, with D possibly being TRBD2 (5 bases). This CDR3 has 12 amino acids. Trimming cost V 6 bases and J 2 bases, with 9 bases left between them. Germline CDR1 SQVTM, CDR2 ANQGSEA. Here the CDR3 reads CSVEGVTDTQYF. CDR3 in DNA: TGCAGCGTCGAGGGTGTCACAGATACGCAGTATTTT.

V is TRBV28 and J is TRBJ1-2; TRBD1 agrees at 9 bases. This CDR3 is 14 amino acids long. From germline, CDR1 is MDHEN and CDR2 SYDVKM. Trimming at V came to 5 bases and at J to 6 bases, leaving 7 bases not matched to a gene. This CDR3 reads CASSEGQGSNGYTF. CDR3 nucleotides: TGTGCCAGCAGTGAGGGACAGGGCTCAAATGGCTACACCTTC.

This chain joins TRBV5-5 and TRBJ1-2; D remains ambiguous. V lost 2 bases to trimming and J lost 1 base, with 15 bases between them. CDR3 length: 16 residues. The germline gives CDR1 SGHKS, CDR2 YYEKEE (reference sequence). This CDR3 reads CASSLSRNSINYGYTF. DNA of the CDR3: TGTGCCAGCAGCTTAAGCCGAAACTCCATTAACTATGGCTACACCTTC. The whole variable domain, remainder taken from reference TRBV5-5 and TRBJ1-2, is DAGVTQSPTHLIKTRGQQVTLRCSPISGHKSVSWYQQVLGQGPQFIFQYYEKEERGRGNFPDRFSARQFPNYSSELNVNALLLGDSALYLCASSLSRNSINYGYTFGSGTRLTVV.

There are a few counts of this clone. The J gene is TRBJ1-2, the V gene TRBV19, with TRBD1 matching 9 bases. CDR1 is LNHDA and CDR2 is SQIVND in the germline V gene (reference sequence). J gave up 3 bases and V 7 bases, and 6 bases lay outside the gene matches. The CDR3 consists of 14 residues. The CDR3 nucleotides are TGTGCCAGTAAAGGAACAGGGGGCGACTATGGCTACACCTTC. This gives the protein CASKGTGGDYGYTF.

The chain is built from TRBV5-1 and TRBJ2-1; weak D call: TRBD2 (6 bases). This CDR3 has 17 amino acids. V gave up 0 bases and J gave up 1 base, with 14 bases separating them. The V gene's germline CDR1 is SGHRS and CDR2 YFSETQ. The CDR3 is CASSLVSLAESYNEQFF. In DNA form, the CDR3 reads TGCGCCAGCAGCTTGGTTTCTTTAGCGGAATCCTACAATGAGCAGTTCTTC.

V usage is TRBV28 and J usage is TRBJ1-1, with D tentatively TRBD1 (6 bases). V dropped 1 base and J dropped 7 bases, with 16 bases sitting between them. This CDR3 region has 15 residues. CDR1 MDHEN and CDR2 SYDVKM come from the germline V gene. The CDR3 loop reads CASSLFGGASGEAFF. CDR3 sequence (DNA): TGTGCCAGCAGTTTATTCGGGGGGGCATCGGGTGAAGCTTTCTTT.

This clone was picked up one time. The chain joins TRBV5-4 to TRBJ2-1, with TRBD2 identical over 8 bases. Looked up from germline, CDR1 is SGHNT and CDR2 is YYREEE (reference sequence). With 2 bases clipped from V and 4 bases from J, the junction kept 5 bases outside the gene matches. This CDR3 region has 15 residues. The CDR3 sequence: CASSLGLAAYNEQFF. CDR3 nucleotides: TGTGCCAGCAGCTTAGGACTAGCTGCTTACAATGAGCAGTTCTTC.

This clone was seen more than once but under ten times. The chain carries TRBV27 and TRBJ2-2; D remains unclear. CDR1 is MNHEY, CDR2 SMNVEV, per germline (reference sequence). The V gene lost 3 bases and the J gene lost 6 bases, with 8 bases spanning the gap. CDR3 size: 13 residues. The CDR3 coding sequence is TGTGCCAGCAGTTTTGAGCTCCCCGGGGAGCTGTTTTTT. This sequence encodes CASSFELPGELFF.

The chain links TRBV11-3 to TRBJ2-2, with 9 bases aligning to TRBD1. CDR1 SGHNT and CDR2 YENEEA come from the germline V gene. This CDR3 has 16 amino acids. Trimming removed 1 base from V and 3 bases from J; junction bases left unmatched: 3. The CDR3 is CASSLGRTGDTGELFF. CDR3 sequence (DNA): TGTGCCAGCAGCTTAGGTCGGACAGGGGACACCGGGGAGCTGTTTTTT.

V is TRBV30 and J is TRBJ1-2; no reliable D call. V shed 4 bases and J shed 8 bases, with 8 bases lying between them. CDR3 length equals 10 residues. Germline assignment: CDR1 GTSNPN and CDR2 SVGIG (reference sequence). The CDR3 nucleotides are TGTGCCTGGAATCAACACGGCTACACCTTC. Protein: CAWNQHGYTF.

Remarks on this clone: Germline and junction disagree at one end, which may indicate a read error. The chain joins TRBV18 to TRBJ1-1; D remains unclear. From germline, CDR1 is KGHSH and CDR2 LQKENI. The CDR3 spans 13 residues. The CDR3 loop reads CASSPAGATEAFF. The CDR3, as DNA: TGTGCCAGTTCACCGGCGGGTGCCACTGAAGCTTTCTTT.